This T cell receptor beta chain comes out of a study of blood T cell repertoires in COVID-19. The CDR3 has 15 amino acids. The V gene lost 0 bases and the J gene lost 0 bases, with 8 bases spanning the gap. Germline V gene lookup returns CDR1 ENHRY and CDR2 SYGVKD. The data were produced by immunoSEQ multiplex PCR, yet TCRdb's version contains in-frame clones alone and is incomplete. The table has 130,000 to 150,000 clones, 75% to 85% seen once. The receptor was derived from a man in his sixties or seventies who had recovered from COVID-19. The chain joins TRBV10-3 to TRBJ1-2; D gene unclear. Sequenced sample: peripheral blood. The CDR3, as DNA: TGTGCCATCAGTGAGTCTGGAACAGCTAACTATGGCTACACCTTC. Translating gives CAISESGTANYGYTF.